This T cell receptor beta chain was recovered during a study of CD8+ T cells in alopecia areata. For the study at large: Administration of oral tofacitinib to treated patients was at 5 to 10 mg twice daily. The tofacitinib course ran for 6 to 18 months and was followed by 6 months off drug.

Concerning this clone: What it recognizes is unknown.

Germline CDR1 and CDR2: MGHRA and YSYEKL. V lost 4 bases and J lost 10, with 17 bases in between. The CDR3 runs 14 residues. Findings and caveats of the study: Mice gave a clearer picture of TCR sharing than patients did, possibly for HLA-related reasons.

Isolated RNA was reverse transcribed into cDNA used as the sequencing template. Using immunoSEQ multiplex PCR, the repertoire was profiled, and TCRdb retains in-frame clones only, with some absent. The sample lists about 200,000 clones; 50% to 65% were seen once. This chain joins TRBV4-1 and TRBJ2-1; D might be TRBD2 (5 bases). The sequenced sample was CD4+ T cells sorted from blood, obtained at week 0. The sequence came from a human donor with alopecia areata. The DNA for the CDR3 is TGCGCCAGCAGCCCTCTCCGGACCTTAGCGGAGCAGTTCTTC. Its protein is CASSPLRTLAEQFF.